This T cell receptor beta chain was identified during a study of cytomegalovirus exposure and HLA in healthy donors. Regarding this clone: Its antigen is currently unknown.

The study's findings and limits: It was only CMV serostatus that was available as immune exposure information.

Both 60 Vbeta primers and 13 Jbeta primers went into the PCR. Assay: immunoSEQ multiplex PCR; the TCRdb copy retains only in-frame clones and omits some. The data contain about 160,000 clones, roughly 80% of them singletons. V was trimmed by 0 bases and J by 0 bases, leaving 12 bases between them. The CDR3 length is 17 residues. CDR1 LGHNA and CDR2 YNFKEQ come from the germline V gene. The specimen sequenced was PBMCs. This clonotype originated in a female donor in good health and CMV-seronegative. The J gene is TRBJ2-4, the V gene TRBV4-2, with D possibly TRBD2 on 6 matching bases. CDR3 region: CASSQEERGLAKNIQYF. For the CDR3, the DNA is TGTGCCAGCAGCCAAGAGGAAAGGGGACTAGCCAAAAACATTCAGTACTTC.